The rows below give T cell receptor beta chains drawn from one sample of a study of T-cell reconstitution after alpha-beta-depleted transplantation in children. MiXCR, run by TCRdb on the PCR reads, gives a single entry per CDR3 protein. The sample has about 200,000 distinct CDR3 sequences, more than 14% seen once. The material sequenced was PBMCs from the stem cell graft donor, taken from the stem cell graft. The receptors come from a human donor who donated a stem cell graft to a child with acute lymphoblastic leukemia. Both conserved end residues are part of each CDR3.

TRBJ2-5	TRBV7-9	CASRQSGSKETQYF
TRBJ2-4	TRBV3-1	CAFSPRRGSGLAKNIQYF
TRBJ1-1	TRBV28	CASSYSDRALSDTEAFF
TRBJ2-2	TRBV5-1	CASGTSGSAGELFF
TRBJ2-6	TRBV5-5	CASSVEGPLSGANGLTF
TRBJ1-2	TRBV6-6	CASSYRGYGYTF
TRBJ2-3	TRBV29-1	CSVIGLSDTQYF
TRBJ1-2	TRBV5-1	CASSLNVQGHGYTF
TRBJ2-5	TRBV12-1	CAMSFLAGEETQYF
TRBJ2-2	TRBV5-1	CASSRGTVNTGELFF
TRBJ2-5	TRBV12-3/TRBV12-4	CASKGQGVQETQYF
TRBJ2-2	TRBV5-1	CASSLDRVNTGELFF
TRBJ1-2	TRBV29-1	CSVVSSVGGYTF
TRBJ2-1	TRBV6-5	CASSYSTSGLYNEQFF
TRBJ2-5	TRBV7-9	CASINNRPPGETQYF
TRBJ2-5	TRBV5-1	CASSYSGQKETQYF
TRBJ1-2	TRBV5-4	CASSLGFFGGNYGYTF
TRBJ2-5	TRBV5-6	CASSPPMGTPQYF
TRBJ2-3	TRBV29-1	CSGNGMGIGTDTQYF
TRBJ2-4	TRBV7-9	CASSLSLAKNIQYF
TRBJ2-3	TRBV14	CASSPTGASDTQYF
TRBJ1-1	TRBV5-1	CASSLEQGHSEAFF
TRBJ1-1	TRBV20-1	CSAGPSVGTEAFF
TRBJ2-1	TRBV18	CASSPRILAGGHNEQFF
TRBJ2-1	TRBV12-3/TRBV12-4	CASTSTGNYNEQFF
TRBJ2-5	TRBV29-1	CSVEEERGAPQETQYF
TRBJ2-4	TRBV5-5	CASSLHPGGQESIQYF
TRBJ2-7	TRBV30	CAWSFGVRGYEQYF
TRBJ1-2	TRBV6-5	CASSLLSQAYGYTF
TRBJ2-7	TRBV5-1	CASSLARQGGDEQYF
TRBJ2-1	TRBV25-1	CASNSYSGNEQFF
TRBJ2-5	TRBV27	CASSFLRDQETQYF
TRBJ2-1	TRBV29-1	CTTRRQNDEQFF
TRBJ1-1	TRBV7-9	CASSRGQGPRAFF
TRBJ2-6	TRBV29-1	CSVAGRWLAPSGANVLTF
TRBJ2-2	TRBV29-1	CSVEYAGELFF
TRBJ2-1	TRBV10-2	CASSEEGSREHHEQFF
TRBJ2-1	TRBV14	CASSQVLAGANEQFF
TRBJ2-3	TRBV5-6	CASTLGVSLRVGDTQYF
TRBJ1-2	TRBV5-5	CASSHGQGLYGYTF
TRBJ1-1	TRBV29-1	CSVEPGQGLVKAFF
TRBJ2-7	TRBV10-3	CAISSTGTVDEQYF
TRBJ2-3	TRBV10-3	CAISDPIASGRVPDTQYF